This T cell receptor (beta chain) was retrieved from a study of T cells in localized non-small cell lung cancer. Study-wide results and caveats: Clonality peaked in uninvolved adjacent lung rather than tumor. Patients showing higher blood T cell density tended to see longer overall survival. Median roughly 57 top-100 tumor clones were shared with paired adjacent lung. Sequencing involved a lone tumor region, leaving heterogeneity possible.

TCRdb's copy holds only in-frame clones and misses some; the assay was immunoSEQ multiplex PCR. The sample shows 20,000 to 30,000 clones, 80% to 90% of them seen only once. The CDR3 runs 16 residues. Germline CDR1 reads LNHDA; CDR2 reads SQIVND (reference sequence). V was clipped by 1 base and J by 0 bases, with 10 bases between them. Regarding this clone: Its antigen is undetermined.

This clonotype was obtained from a woman aged 35-75 years with stage I lung adenocarcinoma. The rearrangement uses TRBV19 and TRBJ1-5, with a weak D call TRBD1 (5 bases). This specimen was peripheral blood, taken before any cancer treatment. The CDR3 protein is CASSIGDLYSNQPQHF. CDR3 DNA sequence: TGTGCCAGTAGTATAGGGGACTTATATAGCAATCAGCCCCAGCATTTT. Variable domain in full (rest from reference TRBV19 and TRBJ1-5): DGGITQSPKYLFRKEGQNVTLSCEQNLNHDAMYWYRQDPGQGLRLIYYSQIVNDFQKGDIAEGYSVSREKKESFPLTVTSAQKNPTAFYLCASSIGDLYSNQPQHFGDGTRLSIL.